This TCR beta chain was identified in a study of CD8 T cells in Susac syndrome. V lost 2 bases, J lost 4 bases, and 7 bases stayed unmatched. The CDR3 covers 15 residues. Germline V lookup: CDR1 SGHNT, CDR2 YYREEE (reference sequence). Roughly 0.45 to 1 ug RNA was reverse transcribed with random hexamers. Amplification of TCR beta CDR3 across 54 Vbeta and 13 Jbeta was performed with immunoSEQ multiplex PCR. TCRdb used MiXCR to reprocess the immunoSEQ multiplex PCR reads, holding one entry per CDR3 protein. Found here are 120,000 or so distinct CDR3 sequences, 90% to 95% of them singletons; the top ten hold more than 0.09%. The sequenced target, TCR beta, came from blood CD8+ and CD4+ T cells. Healthy donors served as age- and sex-matched controls. Through negative isolation, CD4+ and CD8+ T cells were obtained, while TEMRA cells were enriched using FACS.

This chain uses TRBV5-4 with TRBJ2-3; TRBD2 agrees at 7 bases. The sequence came from a human donor in good health. What was sequenced was CD4+ T cells from PBMCs. CDR3 DNA sequence: TGTGCCAGCAGCTTAGCGGGACTGCACCCAGATACGCAGTATTTT. This encodes CASSLAGLHPDTQYF.